The T cell receptor delta chain under discussion was sequenced for a study of γδ T cells in repeated Plasmodium falciparum infection (dated by TCRdb to about 2021). Regarding the study in general: Malian children exposed to intense seasonal malaria transmission were enrolled in the natural-infection arm and compared with Australian children matched for age and gender. Four controlled human malaria infections were administered to about five malaria-naive U.S. adults over around 600 days by bites from P. falciparum NF54-infected Anopheles stephensi mosquitoes. Controlled-infection subjects were sampled at baseline, immediately before selected infections, and 21 days after each infection. Malian gammadelta TCR repertoires were analysed cross-sectionally in periods with no transmission and longitudinally across episodes of acute febrile malaria. Using both natural infection in Mali and controlled human malaria infection, the study looked at the way repeated Plasmodium falciparum infection shapes the human gammadelta T cell repertoire. Paper-wide results and their limitations: Repeated controlled infections appeared to drive waves of new clonotype selection in Vdelta2-negative, largely Vdelta1+, gammadelta TCR repertoires. Compared with Australian children, Malian children appeared to have Vdelta2-negative gammadelta TCR repertoires that were more clonally expanded, less diverse and less shared. Vgamma9/Vdelta2+ TCR repertoires showed a highly stable polyclonal repertoire over time and infection, with many inter-individual overlapping TCRgamma sequences. The Malian cohort was drawn from a small rural village made up mostly of one ethnic group, which limits generalizability. The controlled-infection cohort was small, limiting analysis of inter-individual variability in gammadelta T cell responses.

The library came from multiplex PCR. Sequencing was performed on an Illumina MiSeq. Each sorted gammadelta T cell sample was sequenced for both the TCR gamma (TRG) and TCR delta (TRD) chains. In the original analysis: Clonotype tree plots, accumulated frequency of the top 20 clonotypes, diversity index (DI) and D75 metrics were included in the repertoire analyses. The public reads were reprocessed by TCRdb using CATT, and rows of matching DNA were later combined. These V and J calls derive from TCRdb rather than the authors' analysis. The sample profile shows some 51,000 delta-chain clones; about 1.9% of them were found once. Approximately 24% of the sample goes to the ten largest clones. Vgamma9/Vdelta2+ and Vdelta2-negative gammadelta T cell populations were flow-sorted from peripheral blood mononuclear cells for bulk TCR repertoire analysis. The sample holds many counts of this clone. Its specific antigen is unknown. Nothing much larger sits one base from this clone, and base qualities are not available.

CDR1 GEAIGNYY and CDR2 EKD are derived from the germline V gene. At the junction V is shortened by 0 bases and J by 0 bases; bases outside the gene matches: 13. Including the terminal cysteine and phenylalanine, the CDR3 comprises 19 residues. Left in the record is the CDR3 DNA by itself, 57 bases read in frame from the first base. The TCR comes from a pool of human donors (malaria-infected and uninfected, not separated). Sequenced sample: gamma-delta T cells from blood. The chain links TRDV2 with TRDJ1; 9 central nucleotides agree with TRDD3. The DNA sequence is as follows: TGTGCCTGTGACACCGTTGGCGACTGGGGGACTAAGTACACCGATAAACTCATCTTT. It translates to CACDTVGDWGTKYTDKLIF.